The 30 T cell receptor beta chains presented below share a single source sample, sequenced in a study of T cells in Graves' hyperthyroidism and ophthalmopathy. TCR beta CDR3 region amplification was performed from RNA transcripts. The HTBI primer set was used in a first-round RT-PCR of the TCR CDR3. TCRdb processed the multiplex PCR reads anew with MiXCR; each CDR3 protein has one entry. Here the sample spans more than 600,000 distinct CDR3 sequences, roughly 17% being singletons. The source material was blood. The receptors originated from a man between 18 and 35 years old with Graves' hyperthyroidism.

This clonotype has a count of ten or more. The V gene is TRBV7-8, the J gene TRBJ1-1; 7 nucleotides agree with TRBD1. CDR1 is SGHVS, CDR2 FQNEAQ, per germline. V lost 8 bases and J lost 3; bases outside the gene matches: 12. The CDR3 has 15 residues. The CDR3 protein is CASLEEVRGDTEAFF. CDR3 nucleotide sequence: TGTGCCAGCCTCGAGGAGGTCAGGGGGGACACTGAAGCTTTCTTT.

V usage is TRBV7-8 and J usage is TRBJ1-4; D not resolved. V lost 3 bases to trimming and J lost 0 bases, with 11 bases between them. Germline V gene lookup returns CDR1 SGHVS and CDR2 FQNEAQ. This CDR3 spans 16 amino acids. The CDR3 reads CASSFELAATNEKLFF. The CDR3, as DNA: TGTGCCAGCAGCTTCGAACTGGCAGCAACTAATGAAAAACTGTTTTTT.

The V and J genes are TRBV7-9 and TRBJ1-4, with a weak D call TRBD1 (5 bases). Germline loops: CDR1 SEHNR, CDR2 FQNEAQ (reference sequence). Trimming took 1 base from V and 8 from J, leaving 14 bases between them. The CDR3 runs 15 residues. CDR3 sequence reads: CASSLGGGEVEKLFF. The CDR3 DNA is TGTGCCAGCAGCTTAGGAGGAGGGGAGGTCGAAAAACTGTTTTTT.

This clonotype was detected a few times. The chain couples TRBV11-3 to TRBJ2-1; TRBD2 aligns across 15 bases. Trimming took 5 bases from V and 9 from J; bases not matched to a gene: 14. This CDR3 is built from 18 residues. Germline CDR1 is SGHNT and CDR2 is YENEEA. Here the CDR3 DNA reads TGTGCCAGCAGCCCCAGGCTCGGACTAGCGGGAGGGCTCAGTGAGCAGTTCTTC. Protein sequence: CASSPRLGLAGGLSEQFF.

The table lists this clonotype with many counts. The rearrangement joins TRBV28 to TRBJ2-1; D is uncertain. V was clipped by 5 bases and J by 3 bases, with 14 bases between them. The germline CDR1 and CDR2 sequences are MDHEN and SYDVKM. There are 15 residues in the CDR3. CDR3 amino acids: CASSLVKNYYNEQFF. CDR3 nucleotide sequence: TGTGCCAGCAGTCTGGTGAAAAATTACTACAATGAGCAGTTCTTC.

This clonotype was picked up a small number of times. CDR3 nucleotides: TGCAGTGCTAGAGAGGGGGGTACCGGGGAGCTGTTTTTT. Translation gives CSAREGGTGELFF. V is TRBV20-1 and J is TRBJ2-2, with D possibly matching TRBD2 (6 bases). V gave up 0 bases and J gave up 5 bases, with 7 bases separating them. From germline, CDR1 is DFQATT and CDR2 SNEGSKA (reference sequence). This CDR3 has 13 amino acids.

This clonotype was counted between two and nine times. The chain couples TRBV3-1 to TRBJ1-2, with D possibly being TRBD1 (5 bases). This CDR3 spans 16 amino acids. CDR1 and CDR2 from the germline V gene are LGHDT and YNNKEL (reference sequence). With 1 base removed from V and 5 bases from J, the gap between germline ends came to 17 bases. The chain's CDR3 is CASSQVEGVWGYGYTF. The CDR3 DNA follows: TGTGCCAGCAGCCAAGTTGAGGGAGTATGGGGGTATGGCTACACCTTC.

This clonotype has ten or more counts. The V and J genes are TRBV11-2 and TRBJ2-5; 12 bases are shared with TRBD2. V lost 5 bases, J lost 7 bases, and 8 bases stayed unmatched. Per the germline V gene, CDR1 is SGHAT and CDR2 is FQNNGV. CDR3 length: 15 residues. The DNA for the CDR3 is TGTGCCAGCAGCCGGACTAGCGGGACCCCAGGGACCCAGTACTTC. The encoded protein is CASSRTSGTPGTQYF.

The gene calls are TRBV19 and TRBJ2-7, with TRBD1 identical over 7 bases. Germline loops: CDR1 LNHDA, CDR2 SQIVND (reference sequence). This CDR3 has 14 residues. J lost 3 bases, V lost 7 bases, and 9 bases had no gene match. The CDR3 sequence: CASKLDRTHYEQYF. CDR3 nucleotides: TGTGCCAGTAAACTGGACAGGACTCACTACGAGCAGTACTTC.

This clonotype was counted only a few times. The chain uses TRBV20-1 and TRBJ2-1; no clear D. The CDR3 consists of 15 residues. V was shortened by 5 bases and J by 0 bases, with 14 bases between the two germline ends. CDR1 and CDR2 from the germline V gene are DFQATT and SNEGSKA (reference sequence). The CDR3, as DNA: TGCAGTGCTCCACCGGGCGGATTCTCCTACAATGAGCAGTTCTTC. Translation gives CSAPPGGFSYNEQFF.

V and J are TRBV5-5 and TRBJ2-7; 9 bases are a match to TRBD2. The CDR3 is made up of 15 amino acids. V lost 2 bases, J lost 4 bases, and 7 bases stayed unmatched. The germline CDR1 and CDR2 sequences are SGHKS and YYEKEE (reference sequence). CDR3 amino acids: CASSFIPAGGYEQYF. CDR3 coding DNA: TGTGCCAGCAGCTTTATCCCAGCGGGAGGATACGAGCAGTACTTC.

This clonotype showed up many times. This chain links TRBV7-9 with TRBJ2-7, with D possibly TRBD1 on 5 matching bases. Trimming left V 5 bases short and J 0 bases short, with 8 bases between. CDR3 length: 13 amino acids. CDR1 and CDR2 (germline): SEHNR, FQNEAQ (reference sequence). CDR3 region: CASSKTASYEQYF. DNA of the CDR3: TGTGCCAGCAGCAAGACAGCCTCCTACGAGCAGTACTTC.

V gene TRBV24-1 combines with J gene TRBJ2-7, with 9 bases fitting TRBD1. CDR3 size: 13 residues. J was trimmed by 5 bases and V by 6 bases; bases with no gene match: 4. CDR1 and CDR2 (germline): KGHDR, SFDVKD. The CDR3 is CATSPGQGDEQYF. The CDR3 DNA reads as TGTGCCACCAGTCCGGGACAGGGTGACGAGCAGTACTTC.

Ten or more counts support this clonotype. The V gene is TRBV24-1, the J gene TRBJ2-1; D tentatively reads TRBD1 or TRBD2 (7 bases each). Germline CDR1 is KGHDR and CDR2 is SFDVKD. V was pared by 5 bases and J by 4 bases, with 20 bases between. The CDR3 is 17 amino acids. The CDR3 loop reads CATSGPTTGRGYNEQFF. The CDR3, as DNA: TGTGCCACCAGTGGGCCGACGACAGGGAGGGGATACAATGAGCAGTTCTTC.

CDR3 amino acids: CASSYSDSPLHF. CDR3 coding DNA: TGTGCCAGCAGTTACTCGGATTCACCCCTCCACTTT. V is TRBV6-5 and J is TRBJ1-6; no firm D call. The ends were cut back, 0 bases at V and 8 bases at J, with 2 bases in the middle. Looked up from germline, CDR1 is MNHEY and CDR2 is SVGAGI. The CDR3 has 12 residues.

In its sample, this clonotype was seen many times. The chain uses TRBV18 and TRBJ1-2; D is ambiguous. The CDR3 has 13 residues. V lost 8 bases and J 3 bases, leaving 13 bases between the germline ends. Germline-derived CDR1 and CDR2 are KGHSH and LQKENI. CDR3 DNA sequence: TGTGCCAGCAGCCCCCGAGGAGACTATGGCTACACCTTC. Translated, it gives CASSPRGDYGYTF.

The CDR3 region is CASSLTSPGELFF. Here the CDR3 DNA reads TGTGCCAGCAGTCTTACCAGCCCCGGGGAGCTGTTTTTT. V is TRBV28 and J is TRBJ2-2; D is undetermined. Germline V gene data show CDR1 as MDHEN and CDR2 as SYDVKM. CDR3 length: 13 residues. The V end was cut by 5 bases, the J end by 6 bases, with 10 bases between. Drawing the rest from reference TRBV28 and TRBJ2-2, the complete variable domain is DVKVTQSSRYLVKRTGEKVFLECVQDMDHENMFWYRQDPGLGLRLIYFSYDVKMKEKGDIPEGYSVSREKKERFSLILESASTNQTSMYLCASSLTSPGELFFGEGSRLTVL.

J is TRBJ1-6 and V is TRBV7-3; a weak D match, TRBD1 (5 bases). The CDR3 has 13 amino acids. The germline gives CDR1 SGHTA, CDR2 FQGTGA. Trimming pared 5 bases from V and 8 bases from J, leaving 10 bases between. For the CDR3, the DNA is TGTGCCAGCAGCGCGTCAGGGTATTCACCCCTCCACTTT. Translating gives CASSASGYSPLHF. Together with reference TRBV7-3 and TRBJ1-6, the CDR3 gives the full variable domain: GAGVSQTPSNKVTEKGKYVELRCDPISGHTALYWYRQSLGQGPEFLIYFQGTGAADDSGLPNDRFFAVRPEGSVSTLKIQRTERGDSAVYLCASSASGYSPLHFGNGTRLTVT.

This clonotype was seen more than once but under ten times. Here the CDR3 DNA reads TGTGCCAGCAGCCAGACAGACCTCTACGAGCAGTACTTC. Its translation: CASSQTDLYEQYF. V gene TRBV3-1 combines with J gene TRBJ2-7, with D possibly TRBD1 on 5 matching bases. This CDR3 has 13 amino acids. Germline V gene lookup returns CDR1 LGHDT and CDR2 YNNKEL (reference sequence). Deletions cut 3 bases from V and 3 bases from J, with 9 bases between.

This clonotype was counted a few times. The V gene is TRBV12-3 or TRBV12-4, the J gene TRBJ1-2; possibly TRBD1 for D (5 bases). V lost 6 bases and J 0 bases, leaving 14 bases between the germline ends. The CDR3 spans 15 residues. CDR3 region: CASSNGDSPNYGYTF. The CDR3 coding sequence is TGTGCCAGCAGCAACGGGGACTCCCCTAACTATGGCTACACCTTC.

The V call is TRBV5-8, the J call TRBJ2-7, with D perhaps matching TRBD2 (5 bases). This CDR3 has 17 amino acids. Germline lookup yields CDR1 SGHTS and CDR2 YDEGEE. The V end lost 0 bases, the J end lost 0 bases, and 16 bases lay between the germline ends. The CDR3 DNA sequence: TGTGCCAGCAGCTTGGACCTGGGCTTAGGGAGCTCCTACGAGCAGTACTTC. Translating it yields CASSLDLGLGSSYEQYF.

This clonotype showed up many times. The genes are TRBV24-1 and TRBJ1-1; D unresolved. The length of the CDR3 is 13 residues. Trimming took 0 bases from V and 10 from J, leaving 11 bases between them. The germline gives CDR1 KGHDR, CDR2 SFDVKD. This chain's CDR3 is CATSDLPWGAAFF. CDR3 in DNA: TGTGCCACCAGTGATTTGCCCTGGGGAGCAGCTTTCTTT.

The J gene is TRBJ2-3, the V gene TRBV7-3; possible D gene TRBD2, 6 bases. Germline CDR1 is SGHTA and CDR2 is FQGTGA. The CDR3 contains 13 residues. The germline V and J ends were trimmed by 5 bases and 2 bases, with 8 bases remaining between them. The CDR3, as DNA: TGTGCCAGCAGCCGGACTATCACAGATACGCAGTATTTT. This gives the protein CASSRTITDTQYF. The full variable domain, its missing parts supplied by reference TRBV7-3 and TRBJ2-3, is GAGVSQTPSNKVTEKGKYVELRCDPISGHTALYWYRQSLGQGPEFLIYFQGTGAADDSGLPNDRFFAVRPEGSVSTLKIQRTERGDSAVYLCASSRTITDTQYFGPGTRLTVL.

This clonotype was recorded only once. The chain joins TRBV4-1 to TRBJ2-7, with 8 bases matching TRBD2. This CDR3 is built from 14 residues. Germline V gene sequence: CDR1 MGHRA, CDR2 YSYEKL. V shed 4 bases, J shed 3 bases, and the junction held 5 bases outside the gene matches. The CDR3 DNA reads TGCGCCAGCAGCCCGGTAAGCGGGGGCTACGAGCAGTACTTC. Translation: CASSPVSGGYEQYF.

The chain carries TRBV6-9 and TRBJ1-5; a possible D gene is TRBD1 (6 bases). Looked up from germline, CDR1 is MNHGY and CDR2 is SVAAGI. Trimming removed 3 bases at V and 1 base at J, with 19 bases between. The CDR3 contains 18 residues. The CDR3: CASSYPENQGRSNQPQHF. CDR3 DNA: TGTGCCAGCAGTTACCCCGAAAATCAGGGGCGAAGCAATCAGCCCCAGCATTTT.

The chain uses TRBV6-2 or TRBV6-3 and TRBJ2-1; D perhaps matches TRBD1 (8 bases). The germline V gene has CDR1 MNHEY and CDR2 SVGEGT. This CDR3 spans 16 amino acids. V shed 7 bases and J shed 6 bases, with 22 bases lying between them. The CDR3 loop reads CASTRGGRGPANEQFF. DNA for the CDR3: TGTGCCAGCACCCGCGGGGGCAGGGGGCCTGCCAATGAGCAGTTCTTC.

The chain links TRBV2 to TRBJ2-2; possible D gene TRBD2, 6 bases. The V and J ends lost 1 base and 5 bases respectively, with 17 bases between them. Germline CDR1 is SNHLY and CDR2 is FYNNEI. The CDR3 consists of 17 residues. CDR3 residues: CASSEENSGGQTGELFF. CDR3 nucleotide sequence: TGTGCCAGCAGTGAAGAGAATAGCGGAGGCCAAACCGGGGAGCTGTTTTTT.

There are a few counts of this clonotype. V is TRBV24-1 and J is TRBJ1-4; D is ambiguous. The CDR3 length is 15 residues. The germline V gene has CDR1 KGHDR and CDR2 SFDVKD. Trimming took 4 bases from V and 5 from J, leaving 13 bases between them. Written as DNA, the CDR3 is TGTGCCACCAGTGACCCCGACGGAGCGAATGAAAAACTGTTTTTT. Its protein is CATSDPDGANEKLFF.

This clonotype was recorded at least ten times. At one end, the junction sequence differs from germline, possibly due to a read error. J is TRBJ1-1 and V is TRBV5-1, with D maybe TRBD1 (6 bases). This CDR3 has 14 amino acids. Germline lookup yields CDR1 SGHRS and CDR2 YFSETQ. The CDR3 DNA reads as TGTGCCAGCAGCTTAGGGGGTGGGGGGACTGAAGCTTTCTTT. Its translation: CASSLGGGGTEAFF.

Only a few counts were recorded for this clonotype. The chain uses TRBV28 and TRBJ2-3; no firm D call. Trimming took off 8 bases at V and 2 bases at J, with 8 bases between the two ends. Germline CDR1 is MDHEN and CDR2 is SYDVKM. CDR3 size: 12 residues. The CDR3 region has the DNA TGTGCCAGCGGGAAAGCCACAGATACGCAGTATTTT. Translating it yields CASGKATDTQYF.